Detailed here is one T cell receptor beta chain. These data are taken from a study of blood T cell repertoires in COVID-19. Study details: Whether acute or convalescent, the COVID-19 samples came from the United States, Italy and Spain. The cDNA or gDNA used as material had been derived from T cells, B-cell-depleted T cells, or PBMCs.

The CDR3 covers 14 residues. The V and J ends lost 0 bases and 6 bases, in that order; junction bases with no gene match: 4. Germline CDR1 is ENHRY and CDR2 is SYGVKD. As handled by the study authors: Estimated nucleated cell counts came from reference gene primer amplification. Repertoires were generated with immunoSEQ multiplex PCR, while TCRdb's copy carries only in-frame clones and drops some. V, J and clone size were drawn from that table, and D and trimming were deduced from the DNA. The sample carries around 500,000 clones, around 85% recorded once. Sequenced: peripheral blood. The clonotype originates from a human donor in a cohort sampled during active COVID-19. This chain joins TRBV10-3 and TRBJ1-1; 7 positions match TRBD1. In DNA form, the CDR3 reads TGTGCCATCAGTGAGTCCAGGGGGATCCCTGAAGCTTTCTTT. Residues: CAISESRGIPEAFF.